A single sample is the source of the 23 T cell receptor beta chains below, sequenced in a study of response to subunit inactivated influenza vaccine. TCRdb re-analysed the RT-PCR reads in MiXCR, keeping a single row per CDR3 protein. The sample contains about 180,000 distinct CDR3 sequences, approximately 12% of which appear only once. The source material was CD8+ T cells sorted from PBMCs, sampled around 2 years after vaccination. All receptors come from a man aged 45-69 years who received an inactivated influenza vaccine.

The chain combines TRBV7-9 with TRBJ2-1, with a possible D match to TRBD1 (6 bases). Germline values: CDR1 SEHNR, CDR2 FQNEAQ (reference sequence). Trimming took 5 bases from V and 13 from J, leaving 15 bases between them. CDR3 size: 12 residues. DNA of the CDR3: TGTGCCAGCAGCCCAGGGGAAGGGAGACAGTTCTTC. It specifies CASSPGEGRQFF.

The table lists this clonotype with a few counts. The CDR3 DNA is TGTGCCAGCAGCCAAGACCTAGGTACGGGCCAGCCCCAGCATTTT. Translation: CASSQDLGTGQPQHF. The V and J genes are TRBV3-1 and TRBJ1-5; no firm D call. The CDR3 is made up of 15 amino acids. V lost 0 bases, J lost 7 bases, and 13 bases lay in between. The germline V gene has CDR1 LGHDT and CDR2 YNNKEL (reference sequence).

A few counts support this clonotype. The chain carries TRBV29-1 and TRBJ2-3; TRBD1 matches at 7 bases. CDR1 SQVTM and CDR2 ANQGSEA come from the germline V gene. This CDR3 is built from 13 residues. Trimming removed 3 bases from V and 2 bases from J; junction bases left unmatched: 2. The CDR3 DNA follows: TGCAGCGTTGAGGGACAGAACACAGATACGCAGTATTTT. This sequence encodes CSVEGQNTDTQYF.

This clonotype came up a few times. This chain joins TRBV6-2 or TRBV6-3 and TRBJ2-2; D is possibly TRBD1 or TRBD2 (5 bases each). This CDR3 comprises 12 residues. Per germline, CDR1 MNHEY and CDR2 SVGEGT. Trimming left V 8 bases short and J 7 bases short, with 11 bases between. The CDR3 loop reads CASWGWYGELFF. For the CDR3, the DNA is TGTGCCAGCTGGGGGTGGTACGGGGAGCTGTTTTTT.

In its sample, this clonotype was seen a few times. V and J are TRBV24-1 and TRBJ2-1; perhaps TRBD1 as D (5 bases). Germline CDR1 and CDR2: KGHDR and SFDVKD. This CDR3 comprises 16 residues. Trimming stripped 3 bases from V and 3 bases from J, with 14 bases between. The DNA for the CDR3 is TGTGCCACCAGTGATCTCCAGCCAAGGGGCTACAATGAGCAGTTCTTC. Its protein is CATSDLQPRGYNEQFF.

The chain has TRBV6-2 or TRBV6-3 and TRBJ1-5; TRBD1 matches 10 bases. Germline CDR1 and CDR2: MNHEY and SVGEGT. The CDR3 extends over 16 amino acids. Trimming removed 1 base from V and 4 bases from J; junction bases left unmatched: 4. CDR3 residues: CASSYLDRGYNQPQHF. The CDR3 nucleotides are TGTGCCAGCAGTTACTTGGACAGGGGGTATAATCAGCCCCAGCATTTT.

The chain links TRBV12-3 or TRBV12-4 to TRBJ2-7; TRBD1 is a possible D gene (5 bases). The CDR3 loop spans 13 amino acids. V was cut by 1 base and J by 4 bases, with 8 bases left in between. Written as DNA, the CDR3 is TGTGCCAGCAGTTTAGTTCCAGGGTACGAGCAGTACTTC. Amino acid sequence: CASSLVPGYEQYF.

The rearrangement joins TRBV20-1 to TRBJ1-1, with D unclear. Between the trimmed V and J ends, which lost 1 base and 0 bases, there was a span of 12 bases. The CDR3 is 15 amino acids. Germline V gene data show CDR1 as DFQATT and CDR2 as SNEGSKA (reference sequence). The DNA of the CDR3 is TGCAGTGCTAGAGTAACGGAGAGGATGAACACTGAAGCTTTCTTT. It is translated as CSARVTERMNTEAFF.

There are a few counts of this clonotype. The CDR3 reads CASSRGQGGLEPQHF. Written as DNA, the CDR3 is TGTGCCAGCAGCCGGGGACAGGGGGGTTTGGAGCCCCAGCATTTT. The chain employs TRBV28 and TRBJ1-5, with TRBD1 matching over 11 bases. V dropped 6 bases and J dropped 8; count of bases not matched to a gene: 9. The CDR3 covers 15 residues. From germline, CDR1 is MDHEN and CDR2 SYDVKM.

This chain connects TRBV30 to TRBJ2-1; unclear D gene. V was shortened by 4 bases and J by 4 bases, with 11 bases between the two germline ends. Germline assignment: CDR1 GTSNPN and CDR2 SVGIG (reference sequence). There are 13 residues in the CDR3. For the CDR3, the DNA is TGTGCCTGGAAGTTCGGGTCTTACAATGAGCAGTTCTTC. This codes for CAWKFGSYNEQFF.

This clonotype was picked up a small number of times. The chain couples TRBV7-8 to TRBJ2-3; TRBD1 is a possible D gene (8 bases). The CDR3 consists of 16 residues. The germline V gene encodes CDR1 SGHVS and CDR2 FQNEAQ. V lost 5 bases and J lost 6, with 21 bases in between. CDR3 in amino acids: CASSQGAGGSDDTQYF. The DNA of the CDR3 is TGTGCCAGCAGCCAGGGGGCTGGCGGGAGTGATGATACGCAGTATTTT.

This clonotype was recorded a few times. A read error may produce the germline difference seen at one junction end. DNA for the CDR3: TGTGCCAGCAGTAGGGACGATTACAATGAGCAGCTCTTC. This sequence encodes CASSRDDYNEQLF. J is TRBJ2-1 and V is TRBV28; TRBD1 or TRBD2 may be the D gene (5 bases each). The CDR3 contains 13 residues. Germline CDR1 reads MDHEN; CDR2 reads SYDVKM. The full variable domain, its missing parts supplied by reference TRBV28 and TRBJ2-1, is DVKVTQSSRYLVKRTGEKVFLECVQDMDHENMFWYRQDPGLGLRLIYFSYDVKMKEKGDIPEGYSVSREKKERFSLILESASTNQTSMYLCASSRDDYNEQLFGPGTRLTVL.

In this sample, this clonotype turned up a few times. This chain joins TRBV4-3 and TRBJ1-1; 10 bases align to TRBD1. The CDR3 has 17 residues. CDR1 and CDR2 (germline): LGHNA, YSLEER. The V segment lost 0 bases and the J segment 5 bases; nucleotides outside the gene matches: 9. This CDR3 is CASSQELGQGLWTEAFF. Here the CDR3 DNA reads TGCGCCAGCAGCCAAGAATTGGGACAGGGGCTTTGGACTGAAGCTTTCTTT.

J is TRBJ1-2 and V is TRBV9, with D uncertain. V shed 0 bases and J shed 0 bases, with 6 bases lying between them. The CDR3 extends over 14 amino acids. Germline V gene sequence: CDR1 SGDLS, CDR2 YYNGEE. The CDR3, as DNA: TGTGCCAGCAGCGTAGTAGACGCTAACTATGGCTACACCTTC. Its translation is CASSVVDANYGYTF.

This clonotype has at least ten counts. The CDR3 is CASSLGGGYNEQFF. The CDR3, as DNA: TGTGCCAGCAGTTTAGGCGGGGGATACAATGAGCAGTTCTTC. The chain combines TRBV12-3 or TRBV12-4 with TRBJ2-1, with 7 bases aligning to TRBD2. The CDR3 contains 14 residues. After removal of 1 base from V and 4 bases from J, the junction contained 1 base not matched to a gene.

There are many counts of this clonotype. The chain uses TRBV12-3 or TRBV12-4 and TRBJ2-2, with 9 nucleotides matching TRBD1. The CDR3 consists of 15 residues. V lost 6 bases, J lost 5 bases, and 7 bases stayed unmatched. The chain's CDR3 is CASRWTGARTGELFF. CDR3 coding DNA: TGTGCCAGCAGGTGGACAGGGGCGAGAACCGGGGAGCTGTTTTTT.

This clonotype has a handful of counts. The rearrangement uses TRBV20-1 and TRBJ1-1; 9 bases line up with TRBD1. The trim removed 5 bases at V and 1 base at J, leaving 11 bases unmatched. The CDR3 contains 16 residues. Germline CDR1 is DFQATT and CDR2 is SNEGSKA (reference sequence). CDR3 sequence (DNA): TGCAGTGCTCATGGACAGGGGTGGTTACGGAACACTGAAGCTTTCTTT. Its translation: CSAHGQGWLRNTEAFF.

The chain uses TRBV5-1 and TRBJ2-1; 9 bases line up with TRBD2. After removal of 0 bases from V and 4 bases from J, the junction contained 8 bases not matched to a gene. CDR1 is SGHRS, CDR2 YFSETQ, per germline. This CDR3 is 17 amino acids long. The CDR3 is CASSLAGRLAGYNEQFF. The CDR3 bases are TGCGCCAGCAGCTTGGCCGGGAGGCTAGCGGGGTACAATGAGCAGTTCTTC.

The rearrangement links TRBV28 to TRBJ2-4; D gene unclear. V lost 4 bases and J lost 0, with 7 bases in between. The CDR3 contains 14 residues. The germline CDR1 and CDR2 sequences are MDHEN and SYDVKM. CDR3 nucleotides: TGTGCCAGCAGTTCTCTATTAGCCAAAAACATTCAGTACTTC. Translated, it gives CASSSLLAKNIQYF.

The rearrangement uses TRBV30 and TRBJ1-1; TRBD1 matches at 8 bases. Germline values: CDR1 GTSNPN, CDR2 SVGIG (reference sequence). The trim removed 5 bases at V and 3 bases at J, leaving 2 bases unmatched. CDR3 length: 12 amino acids. CDR3 residues: CAWRQGYTEAFF. Written as DNA, the CDR3 is TGTGCCTGGCGACAGGGGTACACTGAAGCTTTCTTT.

This clonotype showed up just a few times. This chain connects TRBV4-3 to TRBJ2-1; no clear D. The CDR3 has 12 amino acids. V lost 0 bases, J lost 10 bases, and 7 bases lay in between. CDR1 and CDR2 (germline): LGHNA, YSLEER. The CDR3 sequence: CASSQDQVEQFF. Here the CDR3 DNA reads TGCGCCAGCAGCCAAGATCAGGTAGAGCAGTTCTTC.

This clonotype is medium-sized by share. This CDR3 reads CASRDGDNEKLFF. The CDR3 DNA reads as TGTGCCAGCAGGGACGGCGATAATGAAAAACTGTTTTTT. V is TRBV7-9 and J is TRBJ1-4; D is unclear. Germline CDR1 and CDR2: SEHNR and FQNEAQ (reference sequence). Trimming pared 6 bases from V and 4 bases from J, leaving 9 bases between. The CDR3 runs 13 residues.

This clonotype has only a few counts. This rearrangement joins TRBV13 to TRBJ2-1; 7 bases are a match to TRBD2. CDR3 length: 14 amino acids. The V gene end was trimmed by 5 bases and the J gene end by 4 bases; junction bases not matched to a gene: 5. CDR1 is PRHDT and CDR2 is FYEKMQ in the germline V gene (reference sequence). CDR3 residues: CASSPGGNYNEQFF. The CDR3 DNA follows: TGTGCCAGCAGCCCCGGGGGGAATTACAATGAGCAGTTCTTC.